These 19 T cell receptor beta chains were sequenced from one sample in a study of blood T cell repertoires in COVID-19. Produced via immunoSEQ multiplex PCR; TCRdb's table is partial and in-frame only. Among about 200,000 clones listed, 80% to 85% were seen once. Sequencing was carried out using peripheral blood. The receptors originated from a man aged 35 to 55 with acute or convalescent COVID-19.

The chain carries TRBV7-9 and TRBJ2-1, with TRBD2 identical over 7 bases. The CDR3 contains 15 residues. With 7 bases clipped from V and 4 bases from J, the junction kept 10 bases outside the gene matches. CDR1 SEHNR and CDR2 FQNEAQ come from the germline V gene (reference sequence). The CDR3 DNA reads TGTGCCAGCACTGGGCGGGAGCTCGGATACAATGAGCAGTTCTTC. Amino acids: CASTGRELGYNEQFF.

This clone showed up many times. The chain has TRBV30 and TRBJ2-7, with 7 bases matching TRBD2. Germline CDR1 is GTSNPN and CDR2 is SVGIG (reference sequence). The trim removed 7 bases at V and 5 bases at J, leaving 11 bases unmatched. This CDR3 is 13 amino acids long. CDR3 residues: CAYGPAGIHEQYF. Here the CDR3 DNA reads TGTGCCTATGGGCCAGCGGGAATCCACGAGCAGTACTTC.

This rearrangement joins TRBV9 to TRBJ2-5; possible D gene TRBD2, 5 bases. CDR1 is SGDLS, CDR2 YYNGEE, per germline. V gave up 2 bases and J gave up 1 base, with 12 bases separating them. CDR3 size: 15 residues. The CDR3 DNA reads TGTGCCAGCAGCGTGAACCGGGGTACCCAAGAGACCCAGTACTTC. This gives the protein CASSVNRGTQETQYF.

The gene calls are TRBV18 and TRBJ2-7; TRBD2 matches at 7 bases. The germline gives CDR1 KGHSH, CDR2 LQKENI. This CDR3 comprises 13 residues. V was clipped by 3 bases and J by 7 bases; unmatched bases: 6. The CDR3 DNA reads as TGTGCCAGCTCACCTGGCGGACTAGAGGAGCAGTACTTC. Translating gives CASSPGGLEEQYF.

J is TRBJ1-1 and V is TRBV7-9, with D hard to call. Germline values: CDR1 SEHNR, CDR2 FQNEAQ (reference sequence). The CDR3 spans 13 residues. V lost 3 bases and J 3 bases, leaving 8 bases between the germline ends. This chain's CDR3 is CASSFPEDTEAFF. The CDR3 nucleotides are TGTGCCAGCAGCTTTCCCGAGGACACTGAAGCTTTCTTT.

The CDR3 spells CASSEGGGFNQPQHF. DNA for the CDR3: TGTGCCAGCAGTGAAGGCGGGGGATTCAATCAGCCCCAGCATTTT. The chain is built from TRBV6-1 and TRBJ1-5; TRBD1 is a possible D gene (5 bases). Germline CDR1 reads MNHNS; CDR2 reads SASEGT. Trimming removed 1 base at V and 3 bases at J, with 10 bases between. The CDR3 has 15 amino acids.

The genes are TRBV19 and TRBJ2-7; TRBD1 is a possible D gene (5 bases). V was pared by 10 bases and J by 1 base, with 17 bases between. The CDR3 is 14 amino acids. Germline lookup yields CDR1 LNHDA and CDR2 SQIVND (reference sequence). This CDR3 is CATTLGDSSYEQYF. CDR3 DNA: TGTGCCACCACCTTAGGGGATTCTTCCTACGAGCAGTACTTC.

V gene TRBV6-4 combines with J gene TRBJ2-3, with 9 bases fitting TRBD2. The V and J ends lost 6 bases and 2 bases, in that order; junction bases with no gene match: 9. The germline CDR1 and CDR2 sequences are MRHNA and SNTAGT. CDR3 length equals 16 residues. The CDR3 DNA reads as TGTGCCAGCAGGACCCATCGACTAGCGGTCACAGATACGCAGTATTTT. This codes for CASRTHRLAVTDTQYF.

CDR3 residues: CASSSGTGGTEAFF. In nucleotides, the CDR3 is TGCGCCAGCAGCTCGGGGACAGGGGGAACTGAAGCTTTCTTT. V and J are TRBV5-1 and TRBJ1-1; 11 bases line up with TRBD1. V was pared by 3 bases and J by 5 bases, with 3 bases of the junction left unmatched. This CDR3 spans 14 amino acids. Germline V gene data show CDR1 as SGHRS and CDR2 as YFSETQ.

This chain connects TRBV15 to TRBJ1-1, with D unclear. Germline-derived CDR1 and CDR2 are LNHNV and YYDKDF (reference sequence). The ends were cut back, 1 base at V and 1 base at J, with 7 bases in the middle. This CDR3 spans 14 amino acids. In DNA, the CDR3 is TGTGCCACCAGCAGAGCCCTAACGAACACTGAAGCTTTCTTT. It yields the protein CATSRALTNTEAFF.

The J gene is TRBJ2-1, the V gene TRBV7-9; 10 bases map to TRBD2. CDR3 length: 18 amino acids. Per the germline V gene, CDR1 is SEHNR and CDR2 is FQNEAQ (reference sequence). V shed 2 bases, J shed 0 bases, and the junction held 7 bases outside the gene matches. The DNA of the CDR3 is TGTGCCAGCAGCTTACCTAGCGGGGGACCACACTCCTACAATGAGCAGTTCTTC. This encodes CASSLPSGGPHSYNEQFF.

Here the CDR3 DNA reads TGTGCCAGCAGCTTCTCCGGGACAGGGAAGGAGACCCAGTACTTC. Amino acids: CASSFSGTGKETQYF. The chain uses TRBV7-2 and TRBJ2-5; TRBD1 agrees at 9 bases. The CDR3 contains 15 residues. Germline CDR1 is SGHTA and CDR2 is FQGNSA. After removal of 3 bases from V and 5 bases from J, the junction contained 7 bases not matched to a gene.

The DNA of the CDR3 is TGTGCCAGCAGCGCGGGACAGAACAATGAGCAGTTCTTC. It is translated as CASSAGQNNEQFF. The chain combines TRBV7-2 with TRBJ2-1; maybe TRBD1 (7 bases). Per germline, CDR1 SGHTA and CDR2 FQGNSA. There are 13 residues in the CDR3. V lost 5 bases and J 5 bases, leaving 10 bases between the germline ends.

Written as DNA, the CDR3 is TGTGCCAGCTCACCAGACAGGGTAGGAGAGACCCAGTACTTC. This translates into CASSPDRVGETQYF. This chain links TRBV18 with TRBJ2-5; 7 positions agree with TRBD1. The CDR3 totals 14 residues. The J segment lost 4 bases and the V segment lost 2 bases, leaving 4 bases of the junction unmatched. The germline V gene has CDR1 KGHSH and CDR2 LQKENI. The full variable domain, in which reference TRBV18 and TRBJ2-5 provide the parts outside the CDR3, is NAGVMQNPRHLVRRRGQEARLRCSPMKGHSHVYWYRQLPEEGLKFMVYLQKENIIDESGMPKERFSAEFPKEGPSILRIQQVVRGDSAAYFCASSPDRVGETQYFGPGTRLLVL.

Only one count was recorded for this clone. The V call is TRBV5-5, the J call TRBJ2-7, with D possibly TRBD1 on 5 matching bases. Trimming took off 0 bases at V and 7 bases at J, with 14 bases between the two ends. This CDR3 comprises 14 residues. CDR1 is SGHKS, CDR2 YYEKEE, per germline (reference sequence). The CDR3 sequence is CASSLVRALREQYF. The CDR3 bases are TGTGCCAGCAGCTTGGTCAGGGCCCTCCGGGAGCAGTACTTC.

The V gene is TRBV29-1, the J gene TRBJ1-1; D not resolved. Trimming took off 7 bases at V and 1 base at J, with 13 bases between the two ends. The germline V gene encodes CDR1 SQVTM and CDR2 ANQGSEA. The CDR3 consists of 13 residues. CDR3: CSGGRGGNTEAFF. DNA of the CDR3: TGCAGCGGTGGACGGGGTGGGAACACTGAAGCTTTCTTT.

This chain uses TRBV2 with TRBJ1-3, with TRBD1 matching over 7 bases. The CDR3 totals 14 residues. The J segment lost 4 bases and the V segment lost 6 bases, leaving 6 bases of the junction unmatched. Germline loops: CDR1 SNHLY, CDR2 FYNNEI. The CDR3 DNA sequence: TGTGCCAGCAGGAGAGGGGGCGTGGGAAACACCATATATTTT. Amino acid sequence: CASRRGGVGNTIYF.

V usage is TRBV18 and J usage is TRBJ1-1, with 10 bases lining up with TRBD1. The V segment lost 5 bases and the J segment 4 bases; nucleotides outside the gene matches: 7. Germline V CDR1 and CDR2: KGHSH, LQKENI. The CDR3 runs 15 residues. CDR3 amino acids: CASSTDRGLSTEAFF. The CDR3 DNA reads as TGTGCCAGCTCAACCGACAGGGGGCTTTCCACTGAAGCTTTCTTT.

The V gene is TRBV27, the J gene TRBJ1-6, with D unclear. Germline V gene sequence: CDR1 MNHEY, CDR2 SMNVEV (reference sequence). The V gene lost 2 bases and the J gene lost 10 bases, with 6 bases spanning the gap. This CDR3 spans 12 amino acids. CDR3 loop: CASSLTGSPLHF. Here the CDR3 DNA reads TGTGCCAGCAGTTTAACGGGATCACCCCTCCACTTT.